This T cell receptor beta chain stems from a study of CD8+ T cells in alopecia areata. The germline V and J ends were trimmed by 1 base and 1 base, with 4 bases remaining between them. Per germline, CDR1 SGHTA and CDR2 FQGNSA. The CDR3 is made up of 13 amino acids. Once RNA had been extracted, it was reverse transcribed into cDNA to act as the sequencing template. The data were produced by immunoSEQ multiplex PCR, yet TCRdb's version contains in-frame clones alone and is incomplete. The sample lists 150,000 to 200,000 clones, 58% occurring once. Concerning this clone: A read error may be the cause here, since a much bigger clone is one base away. This same CDR3 is encoded by further DNA sequences in the sample.

Indicated treatment: oral pan-JAK inhibitor, 5-10 mg twice daily. V and J are TRBV7-2 and TRBJ1-1; D not certain. The clonotype comes from a human donor with alopecia areata. The starting material was CD4+ T cells sorted from blood, obtained at week 24, from a patient treated with tofacitinib. The CDR3 bases are TGTGCCAGCAGCTTAGAGGCGAACACTGAAGCTTTCTTT. Its protein product is CASSLEANTEAFF.